These 7 T cell receptor beta chains were sequenced from one sample in a study of human T cells and chemical hapten exposure. TCRdb re-called the RACE reads with MiXCR, one entry per CDR3 protein. In the table there are some 40,000 distinct CDR3 sequences, about 3.5% of which are singletons. Indicated time point: healthy volunteer bleed at 6 weeks. Researchers extracted total RNA from unfractionated whole blood. Sequencing used whole blood. The receptor source for this set is a human donor in good health. Some clones in this sample may be carry-over from other donors' samples.

This clonotype was recorded many times. The chain is built from TRBV20-1 and TRBJ1-5; 7 nucleotides agree with TRBD1. CDR1 and CDR2 from the germline V gene are DFQATT and SNEGSKA (reference sequence). V trimming: 1 base; J trimming: 9 bases; junction bases outside the gene matches: 15. This CDR3 region has 16 residues. In nucleotides, the CDR3 is TGCAGTGCTAGAGGTCACTCGACAGGGTCAAGACCGCCCCAGCATTTT. Its translation: CSARGHSTGSRPPQHF.

As to this clonotype: A read error may explain this, as a much larger clone is one base away. Without the conserved terminal phenylalanine or tryptophan, this CDR3 likely stems from a read error. This chain links TRBV12-3 or TRBV12-4 with TRBJ2-1; 8 bases agree with TRBD2. V shed 6 bases, J shed 10 bases, and the junction held 2 bases outside the gene matches. This CDR3 has 11 amino acids. The CDR3 is CASRQRGEQFL. The DNA of the CDR3 is TGTGCCAGCAGGCAGCGGGGGGAGCAGTTCTTG.

This chain joins TRBV15 and TRBJ1-3; no definite D call. The CDR3 is made up of 17 amino acids. V lost 0 bases, J lost 3 bases, and 15 bases lay in between. Germline loops: CDR1 LNHNV, CDR2 YYDKDF (reference sequence). The CDR3 is CATSRDLQAGGGNTIYF. CDR3 in DNA: TGTGCCACCAGCAGAGATCTCCAGGCAGGTGGTGGAAACACCATATATTTT.

There are many counts of this clonotype. This chain joins TRBV5-6 and TRBJ1-4; no clear D gene. CDR1 SGHDT and CDR2 YYEEEE come from the germline V gene. The V gene lost 2 bases and the J gene lost 0 bases, with 5 bases spanning the gap. The CDR3 contains 14 residues. The chain's CDR3 is CASSLIATNEKLFF. For the CDR3, the DNA is TGTGCCAGCAGCTTAATTGCAACTAATGAAAAACTGTTTTTT.

In its sample, this clonotype was seen many times. This chain joins TRBV10-2 and TRBJ2-7; 7 positions match TRBD1. The CDR3 has 14 amino acids. The junction had 6 bases not matched to a gene; V was cut back by 3 bases and J by 4 bases. CDR1 WSHSY and CDR2 SAAADI come from the germline V gene. CDR3 DNA: TGCGCCAGCAGTGAAACGATGGGACAGTACGAGCAGTACTTC. It codes for CASSETMGQYEQYF.

This clonotype was counted many times. The gene calls are TRBV20-1 and TRBJ2-4; D ambiguous. The V gene lost 3 bases and the J gene lost 0 bases, with 15 bases spanning the gap. The length of the CDR3 is 16 residues. CDR1 and CDR2 from the germline V gene are DFQATT and SNEGSKA (reference sequence). The CDR3 sequence: CSASSTGSSAKNIQYF. The CDR3 DNA reads as TGCAGTGCTAGCTCTACCGGCAGCTCAGCCAAAAACATTCAGTACTTC.

Ten or more counts support this clonotype. The J gene is TRBJ2-1, the V gene TRBV24-1, with 8 bases fitting TRBD2. The CDR3 runs 16 residues. Trimming cost V 9 bases and J 7 bases; bases outside gene matches: 16. CDR1 and CDR2 (germline): KGHDR, SFDVKD. Here the CDR3 DNA reads TGTGCCACCTGTTTGGTGGAGCGGGGGCTTGCGAATGAGCAGTTCTTC. Translated, it gives CATCLVERGLANEQFF.